This T cell receptor (beta chain) comes out of a study of early T cells in non-severe SARS-CoV-2 infection. Study in general: Bulk RNA isolated from unsorted whole blood underwent sequencing; chains were not paired. Findings of the study overall: Comparison of clonotypes with VDJdb favored anti-spike CD8 responses while missing private and CD4 specificities.

The library protocol tagged individual cDNA molecules with unique molecular identifiers. TCRdb ran MiXCR on the 5' RACE reads and lists one entry per CDR3 protein. The sample lists around 79,000 distinct CDR3 sequences, 10% to 12% seen once, with around 12% in the top ten. About this clonotype: Its cognate antigen is unknown.

V lost 6 bases to trimming and J lost 2 bases, with 12 bases between them. The CDR3 is 14 amino acids. This clonotype was sampled from an adult who was a healthcare worker with PCR-confirmed SARS-CoV-2 infection or an uninfected control (not recorded which). This chain links TRBV12-3 or TRBV12-4 with TRBJ2-3; D not resolved. The specimen was whole blood, collected at baseline. The CDR3 protein is CASSFGPDTDTQYF. CDR3 nucleotides: TGTGCCAGCAGCTTCGGACCGGACACAGATACGCAGTATTTT.